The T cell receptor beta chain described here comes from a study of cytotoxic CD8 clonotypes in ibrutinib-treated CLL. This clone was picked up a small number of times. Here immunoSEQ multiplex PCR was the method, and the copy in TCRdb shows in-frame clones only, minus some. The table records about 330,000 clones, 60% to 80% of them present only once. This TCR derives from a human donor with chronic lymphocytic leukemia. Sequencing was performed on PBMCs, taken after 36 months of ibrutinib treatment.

The chain's CDR3 is CASSLGQGYTGELFF. The CDR3 DNA sequence: TGCGCCAGCAGCTTGGGACAGGGGTACACCGGGGAGCTGTTTTTT. The V and J genes are TRBV5-1 and TRBJ2-2; 8 bases are shared with TRBD1. CDR1 is SGHRS and CDR2 is YFSETQ in the germline V gene. This CDR3 comprises 15 residues. Trimming removed 0 bases from V and 3 bases from J; junction bases left unmatched: 1.